These 19 T cell receptor beta chains were sequenced from one sample in a study of T cells after yellow fever vaccination. TCRdb re-analysed the 5' RACE reads in MiXCR, keeping a single row per CDR3 protein. The sample lists some 420,000 distinct CDR3 sequences; around a sixth were seen once. Specimen: PBMCs, collected before the yellow fever booster vaccination. The receptors here all came from a man younger than 35 who received the YFV17D yellow fever vaccine.

This clonotype was counted a few times. The chain recombines TRBV20-1 with TRBJ2-3, with TRBD1 identical over 9 bases. The CDR3 spans 16 residues. V trimming: 6 bases; J trimming: 1 base; junction bases outside the gene matches: 11. Germline lookup yields CDR1 DFQATT and CDR2 SNEGSKA (reference sequence). CDR3 sequence: CSAGDRAGFGTDTQYF. CDR3 bases: TGCAGTGCAGGGGACAGGGCGGGTTTCGGCACAGATACGCAGTATTTT.

V and J are TRBV18 and TRBJ2-1; no reliable D call. The CDR3 length is 15 residues. The V gene lost 6 bases and the J gene lost 4 bases, with 16 bases spanning the gap. Looked up from germline, CDR1 is KGHSH and CDR2 is LQKENI. CDR3 DNA sequence: TGTGCCAGCTCCCCCCAAGTACGGGCGTACAATGAGCAGTTCTTC. This gives the protein CASSPQVRAYNEQFF.

This clonotype was counted only a few times. The CDR3 loop is CASSTGSHDLHF. CDR3 DNA sequence: TGTGCCAGCAGCACCGGGAGTCACGACCTCCACTTT. The chain couples TRBV5-6 to TRBJ1-6, with D uncertain. The germline gives CDR1 SGHDT, CDR2 YYEEEE. The length of the CDR3 is 12 residues. The V and J ends lost 4 bases and 15 bases respectively, with 14 bases between them.

The genes are TRBV4-1 and TRBJ1-5, with D unclear. The CDR3 runs to 14 residues. Germline values: CDR1 MGHRA, CDR2 YSYEKL. V lost 0 bases and J 6 bases, leaving 9 bases between the germline ends. The CDR3 DNA follows: TGCGCCAGCAGCCAAGAAGGTAGGGCTCAGCCCCAGCATTTT. This codes for CASSQEGRAQPQHF.

The chain is built from TRBV7-2 and TRBJ1-1; D might be TRBD1 (6 bases). The CDR3 has 14 amino acids. The V and J ends lost 8 bases and 0 bases respectively, with 13 bases between them. Germline loops: CDR1 SGHTA, CDR2 FQGNSA. CDR3 region: CASHRGTLNTEAFF. CDR3 sequence (DNA): TGTGCCAGCCATAGGGGGACTTTGAACACTGAAGCTTTCTTT.

The chain recombines TRBV6-2 or TRBV6-3 with TRBJ2-7; possibly TRBD1 for D (6 bases). The V end was cut by 0 bases, the J end by 0 bases, with 15 bases between. The CDR3 sequence is 17 residues long. Germline V gene lookup returns CDR1 MNHEY and CDR2 SVGEGT. Written as DNA, the CDR3 is TGTGCCAGCAGTTACTCTCCGGGACATTCGAACTCCTACGAGCAGTACGTC. This sequence encodes CASSYSPGHSNSYEQYV.

This clonotype has more than one count but fewer than ten. The chain uses TRBV6-5 and TRBJ2-7, with 8 bases aligning to TRBD1. The CDR3 is 16 amino acids. Per germline, CDR1 MNHEY and CDR2 SVGAGI. The ends lost 6 bases at V and 2 bases at J; junction bases unmatched: 12. CDR3 in DNA: TGTGCCAGCAGATTAAACCGGGACAGGCTTCCCTACGAGCAGTACTTC. Its translation: CASRLNRDRLPYEQYF.

The chain recombines TRBV5-1 with TRBJ2-5; 8 bases map to TRBD1. V lost 5 bases to trimming and J lost 1 base; unmatched junction nucleotides: 7. Germline V gene data show CDR1 as SGHRS and CDR2 as YFSETQ. This CDR3 spans 15 amino acids. The CDR3 spells CASRGNRGVQETQYF. CDR3 bases: TGCGCCAGCAGGGGGAACAGGGGGGTCCAAGAGACCCAGTACTTC.

This clonotype showed up just a few times. The chain couples TRBV5-1 to TRBJ2-5; no firm D call. This CDR3 spans 14 amino acids. The germline V gene has CDR1 SGHRS and CDR2 YFSETQ. V was trimmed by 0 bases and J by 4 bases, leaving 10 bases between them. CDR3: CASSLGPLRETQYF. CDR3 in DNA: TGCGCCAGCAGCTTGGGGCCGCTCCGAGAGACCCAGTACTTC.

This clonotype was found a few times. This rearrangement joins TRBV2 to TRBJ2-7, with 9 bases matching TRBD1. Germline CDR1 SNHLY, CDR2 FYNNEI. This CDR3 has 14 residues. The trim removed 4 bases at V and 0 bases at J, leaving 1 base unmatched. The CDR3 DNA follows: TGTGCCAGCAGTGGGGACAGGGTCTCCTACGAGCAGTACTTC. Translation: CASSGDRVSYEQYF.

The genes are TRBV14 and TRBJ1-1; no firm D call. CDR1 SGHDN and CDR2 FVKESK come from the germline V gene. The V end was cut by 0 bases, the J end by 6 bases, with 5 bases between. The CDR3 has 12 residues. The CDR3 bases are TGTGCCAGCAGCCAAGATCGGTCTGAAGCTTTCTTT. Protein sequence: CASSQDRSEAFF.

This clonotype was recorded many times. The rearrangement joins TRBV5-1 to TRBJ2-7; D possibly corresponds to TRBD2 (6 bases). The germline V gene encodes CDR1 SGHRS and CDR2 YFSETQ. Trimming pared 0 bases from V and 6 bases from J, leaving 10 bases between. The CDR3 runs to 13 residues. Here the CDR3 reads CASSLAGGPEQYV. In DNA form, the CDR3 reads TGCGCCAGCAGCTTGGCCGGGGGTCCCGAGCAGTACGTC.

This clonotype was seen many times. This chain connects TRBV7-2 to TRBJ2-3, with 9 positions matching TRBD2. The CDR3 is made up of 16 amino acids. With V trimmed by 1 base and J by 4 bases, 6 bases remained unmatched. In germline, CDR1 is SGHTA, CDR2 FQGNSA. The CDR3 DNA reads as TGTGCCAGCAGCTTAGATGGCGGGGGGGCCGCAGATACGCAGTATTTT. Translation gives CASSLDGGGAADTQYF.

V and J are TRBV2 and TRBJ2-5; D gene unclear. Germline CDR1 and CDR2: SNHLY and FYNNEI. Trimming took 2 bases from V and 9 from J, leaving 7 bases between them. This CDR3 is 11 amino acids long. The CDR3 sequence is CASSETVPQYF. In nucleotides, the CDR3 is TGTGCCAGCAGTGAAACAGTGCCCCAGTACTTC.

This clonotype appeared a few times. This sequence joins TRBV6-5 and TRBJ1-5, with TRBD1 identical over 7 bases. The CDR3 has 15 amino acids. From germline, CDR1 is MNHEY and CDR2 SVGAGI. After removal of 8 bases from V and 0 bases from J, the junction contained 7 bases not matched to a gene. DNA for the CDR3: TGTGCCAGCTCACGGGACAGATCTAGCAATCAGCCCCAGCATTTT. Translation: CASSRDRSSNQPQHF.

A few counts support this clonotype. This chain connects TRBV18 to TRBJ2-1; 7 bases align to TRBD2. V trimming: 1 base; J trimming: 5 bases; junction bases outside the gene matches: 5. Germline V gives CDR1 KGHSH, CDR2 LQKENI. The CDR3 loop spans 15 amino acids. DNA for the CDR3: TGTGCCAGCTCACCACTGACTAGCCCCAACAATGAGCAGTTCTTC. This sequence encodes CASSPLTSPNNEQFF.

This clonotype was counted between two and nine times. The CDR3 DNA reads TGCGCCAGCAGTACCGGGACAGGGTATTTTGCTTTCTTT. Protein product: CASSTGTGYFAFF. The rearrangement links TRBV4-3 to TRBJ1-1; 9 bases fit TRBD1. Germline-derived CDR1 and CDR2 are LGHNA and YSLEER. J was trimmed by 11 bases and V by 6 bases; bases with no gene match: 10. The CDR3 has 13 residues.

The chain recombines TRBV6-4 with TRBJ2-3, with a possible D match to TRBD2 (6 bases). Looked up from germline, CDR1 is MRHNA and CDR2 is SNTAGT. Trimming stripped 1 base from V and 4 bases from J, with 9 bases between. This CDR3 contains 14 residues. The CDR3 reads CASSDWRGSDTQYF. The CDR3 region has the DNA TGTGCCAGCAGTGACTGGAGGGGATCAGATACGCAGTATTTT.

This clonotype was counted between two and nine times. The chain is built from TRBV4-3 and TRBJ2-5, with D uncertain. Germline CDR1 is LGHNA and CDR2 is YSLEER. The length of the CDR3 is 13 residues. The germline V and J ends were trimmed by 0 bases and 7 bases, with 9 bases remaining between them. The CDR3 protein is CASSQDMMGTQYF. CDR3 coding DNA: TGCGCCAGCAGCCAAGATATGATGGGGACCCAGTACTTC.